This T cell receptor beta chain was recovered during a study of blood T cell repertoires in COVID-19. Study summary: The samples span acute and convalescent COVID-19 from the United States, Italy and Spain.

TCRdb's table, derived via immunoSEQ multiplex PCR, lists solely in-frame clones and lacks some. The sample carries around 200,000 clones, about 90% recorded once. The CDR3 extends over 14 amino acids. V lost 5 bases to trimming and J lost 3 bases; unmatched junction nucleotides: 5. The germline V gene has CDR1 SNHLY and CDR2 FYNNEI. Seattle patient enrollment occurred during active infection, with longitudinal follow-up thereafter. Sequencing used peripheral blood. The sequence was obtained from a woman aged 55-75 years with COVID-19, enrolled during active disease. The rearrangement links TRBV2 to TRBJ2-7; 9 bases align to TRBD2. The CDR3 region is CASSKGLAGYEQYF. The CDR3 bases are TGTGCCAGCAGTAAGGGACTAGCTGGCTACGAGCAGTACTTC.